This entry features one TCR beta chain sequence. Sequencing was performed with immunoSEQ multiplex PCR; in TCRdb, only in-frame clones are kept and a portion is missing. The sample lists roughly 75,000 clones; under 95% were seen once. These data come from a study of T cell changes during pregnancy in multiple sclerosis. This specimen consisted of peripheral blood, obtained after pregnancy. The clonotype originates from a female donor in good health, enrolled as a control in a pregnancy study.

The DNA for the CDR3 is TGTGCCAGCGCCTTAGCGAACCAAGAGACCCAGTACTTC. This sequence encodes CASALANQETQYF. V is TRBV7-3 and J is TRBJ2-5; D is perhaps TRBD2 (5 bases). V lost 8 bases and J lost 0, with 10 bases in between. CDR3 size: 13 residues. CDR1 SGHTA and CDR2 FQGTGA come from the germline V gene.